This T cell receptor (beta chain) came from a study of blood T cell repertoires in COVID-19. The CDR3 covers 15 residues. CDR1 and CDR2 (germline): PRHDT, FYEKMQ (reference sequence). Trimming cost V 4 bases and J 6 bases; bases outside gene matches: 9. Profiling relied on immunoSEQ multiplex PCR, and the TCRdb table lists in-frame clones only, not all of them. This repertoire shows about 70,000 clones, 90% to 95% found once; its top ten account for just over 2.5%. This receptor was taken from a man aged 50 to 60 with COVID-19, enrolled during active disease. Sequencing was carried out using peripheral blood. The chain recombines TRBV13 with TRBJ2-1; 7 bases fit TRBD2. CDR3 sequence: CASSWSLAVPNEQFF. CDR3 in DNA: TGTGCCAGCAGCTGGAGCCTAGCGGTACCCAATGAGCAGTTCTTC.